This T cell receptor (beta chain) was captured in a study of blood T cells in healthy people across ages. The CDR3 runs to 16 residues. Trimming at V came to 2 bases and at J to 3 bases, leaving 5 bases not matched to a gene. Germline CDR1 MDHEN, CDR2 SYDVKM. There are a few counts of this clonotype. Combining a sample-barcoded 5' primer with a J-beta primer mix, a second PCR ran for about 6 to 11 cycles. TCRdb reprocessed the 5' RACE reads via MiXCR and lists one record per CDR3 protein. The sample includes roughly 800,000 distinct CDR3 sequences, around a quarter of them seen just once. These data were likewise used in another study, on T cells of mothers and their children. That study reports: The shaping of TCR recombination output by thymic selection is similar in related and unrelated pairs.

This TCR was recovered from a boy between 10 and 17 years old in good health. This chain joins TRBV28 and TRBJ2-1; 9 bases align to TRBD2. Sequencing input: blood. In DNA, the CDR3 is TGTGCCAGCAGTTTAGGGCGGGAGGGCGACTACAATGAGCAGTTCTTC. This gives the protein CASSLGREGDYNEQFF.